The T cell receptor (beta chain) described here comes from a study of CD8 T cells in ankylosing spondylitis. General observations from the study: Disease-linked clones bore a CD8+ phenotype and were relatively rare in peripheral blood. Reportedly, matched ankylosing spondylitis synovial fluid was significantly enriched for disease-linked clones. A motif in TCR beta, a set of roughly eight highly homologous variants, appeared characteristic of ankylosing spondylitis blood.

CDR1 is DFQATT, CDR2 SNEGSKA, per germline (reference sequence). The CDR3 totals 16 residues. Trimming shortened V by 0 bases and J by 6 bases, and 19 bases separated the two germline ends. Making use of molecular barcodes, quantitative 5'-RACE generated TCR beta libraries. TCRdb analysed the 5' RACE reads with MiXCR anew, one entry per CDR3 protein. Seen here are over 700,000 distinct CDR3 sequences, roughly 19% observed once, and the top ten hold 15% to 20%. Details on this clonotype: Its antigen is not known.

The chain has TRBV20-1 and TRBJ2-3, with D perhaps assigned TRBD1 or TRBD2 (6 bases each). The specimen was blood, either unsorted or a sorted T cell fraction (not recorded which). The sequence was obtained from a male donor with ankylosing spondylitis. CDR3 sequence: CSARDLDTRGGDTQYF. In DNA form, the CDR3 reads TGCAGTGCTAGAGATCTCGATACTAGAGGGGGGGATACGCAGTATTTT.